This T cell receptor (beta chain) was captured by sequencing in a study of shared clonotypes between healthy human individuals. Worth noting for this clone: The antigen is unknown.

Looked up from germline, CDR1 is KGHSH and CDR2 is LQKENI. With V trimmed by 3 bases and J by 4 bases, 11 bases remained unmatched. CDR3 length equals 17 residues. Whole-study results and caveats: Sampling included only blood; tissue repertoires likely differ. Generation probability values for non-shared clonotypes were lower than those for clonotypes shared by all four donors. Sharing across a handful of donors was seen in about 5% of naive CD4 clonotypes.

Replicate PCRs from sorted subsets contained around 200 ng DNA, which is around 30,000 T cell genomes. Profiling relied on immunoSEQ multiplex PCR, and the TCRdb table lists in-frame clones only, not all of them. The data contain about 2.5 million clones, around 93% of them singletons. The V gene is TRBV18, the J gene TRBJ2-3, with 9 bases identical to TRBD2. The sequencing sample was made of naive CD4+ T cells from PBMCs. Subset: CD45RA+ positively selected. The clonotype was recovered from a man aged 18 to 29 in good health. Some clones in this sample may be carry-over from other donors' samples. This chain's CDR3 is CASSPNLAGVAPDTQYF. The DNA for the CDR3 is TGTGCCAGCTCACCCAACTTAGCGGGAGTTGCCCCAGATACGCAGTATTTT. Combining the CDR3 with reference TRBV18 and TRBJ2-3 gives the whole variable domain NAGVMQNPRHLVRRRGQEARLRCSPMKGHSHVYWYRQLPEEGLKFMVYLQKENIIDESGMPKERFSAEFPKEGPSILRIQQVVRGDSAAYFCASSPNLAGVAPDTQYFGPGTRLTVL.